This T cell receptor (beta chain) was recovered during a study of shared clonotypes between healthy human individuals. Regarding the study as a whole: Rarefaction indicated that sorted-subset sequencing remained incomplete although depth was large. Naive CD4 clonotypes overlapped across a few donors at about 5.3%.

For each subset, genomic DNA was distributed in equal portions over several immunoSEQ plates. TCRdb's table, derived via immunoSEQ multiplex PCR, lists solely in-frame clones and lacks some. The sample records some 1 million clones, about 77% being singletons. CD45RA+ naive and CD45RA-negative memory subsets were separated from CD4+ cells. Trimming stripped 2 bases from V and 10 bases from J, with 11 bases between. The CDR3 length is 12 residues. Germline values: CDR1 LNHNV, CDR2 YYDKDF (reference sequence). A single count supports this clone. Antigen: not known. Sequencing was performed on memory CD4+ T cells sorted from blood. Subset described: CD45RA-negative fraction. This sequence joins TRBV15 and TRBJ1-1; perhaps TRBD1 as D (6 bases). The TCR was taken from a man between 18 and 35 years old in good health. Here the CDR3 reads CATSRRDMGAFF. The CDR3 coding sequence is TGTGCCACCAGCAGAAGGGACATGGGAGCTTTCTTT. The full variable domain, with the rest looked up from reference TRBV15 and TRBJ1-1, is DAMVIQNPRYQVTQFGKPVTLSCSQTLNHNVMYWYQQKSSQAPKLLFHYYDKDFNNEADTPDNFQSRRPNTSFCFLDIRSPGLGDTAMYLCATSRRDMGAFFGQGTRLTVV.